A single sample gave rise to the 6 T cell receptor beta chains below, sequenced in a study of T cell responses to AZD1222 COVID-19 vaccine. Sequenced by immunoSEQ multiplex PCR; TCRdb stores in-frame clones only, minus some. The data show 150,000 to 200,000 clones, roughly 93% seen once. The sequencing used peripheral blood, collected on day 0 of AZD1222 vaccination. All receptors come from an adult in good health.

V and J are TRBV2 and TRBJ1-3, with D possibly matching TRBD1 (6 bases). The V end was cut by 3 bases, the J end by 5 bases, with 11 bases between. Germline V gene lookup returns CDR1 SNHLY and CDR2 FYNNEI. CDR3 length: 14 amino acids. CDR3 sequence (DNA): TGTGCCAGCAGTGATAGGACAGCTAGAAACACCATATATTTT. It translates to CASSDRTARNTIYF.

In nucleotides, the CDR3 is TGCGCCAGCAGCCAAGGACAGGCCCGTGGGGGTGTGCCTCGCGAAAAACTGTTTTTT. Translation gives CASSQGQARGGVPREKLFF. This rearrangement joins TRBV4-1 to TRBJ1-4; D possibly corresponds to TRBD1 (6 bases). This CDR3 has 19 residues. The germline CDR1 and CDR2 sequences are MGHRA and YSYEKL. With 1 base removed from V and 8 bases from J, the gap between germline ends came to 26 bases.

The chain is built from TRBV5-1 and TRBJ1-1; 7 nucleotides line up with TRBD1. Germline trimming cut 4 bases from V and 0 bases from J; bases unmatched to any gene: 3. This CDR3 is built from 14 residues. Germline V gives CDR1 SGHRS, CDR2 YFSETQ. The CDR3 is CASSEGQLNTEAFF. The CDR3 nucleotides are TGCGCCAGCAGCGAGGGACAGCTGAACACTGAAGCTTTCTTT.

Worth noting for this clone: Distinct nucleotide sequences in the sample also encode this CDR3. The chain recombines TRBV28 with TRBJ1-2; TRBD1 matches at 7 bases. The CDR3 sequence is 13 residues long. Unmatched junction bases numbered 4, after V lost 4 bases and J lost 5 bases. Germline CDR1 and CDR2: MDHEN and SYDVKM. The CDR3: CASSSGQNYGYTF. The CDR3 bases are TGTGCCAGCAGTTCGGGACAGAATTATGGCTACACCTTC.

The CDR3 loop is CASSLDGGGNTEAFF. The CDR3, as DNA: TGTGCCAGCAGTTTGGACGGAGGTGGAAACACTGAAGCTTTCTTT. The V and J genes are TRBV27 and TRBJ1-1; D not certain. V gave up 3 bases and J gave up 2 bases, with 13 bases separating them. The CDR3 is 15 residues long. CDR1 MNHEY and CDR2 SMNVEV come from the germline V gene (reference sequence).

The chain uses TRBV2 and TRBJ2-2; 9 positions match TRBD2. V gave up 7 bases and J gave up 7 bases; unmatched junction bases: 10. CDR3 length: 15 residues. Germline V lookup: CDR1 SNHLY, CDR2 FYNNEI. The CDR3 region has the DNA TGTGCCAGCAACGGGGCTAGCGGGGCAAACGGGGAGCTGTTTTTT. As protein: CASNGASGANGELFF.